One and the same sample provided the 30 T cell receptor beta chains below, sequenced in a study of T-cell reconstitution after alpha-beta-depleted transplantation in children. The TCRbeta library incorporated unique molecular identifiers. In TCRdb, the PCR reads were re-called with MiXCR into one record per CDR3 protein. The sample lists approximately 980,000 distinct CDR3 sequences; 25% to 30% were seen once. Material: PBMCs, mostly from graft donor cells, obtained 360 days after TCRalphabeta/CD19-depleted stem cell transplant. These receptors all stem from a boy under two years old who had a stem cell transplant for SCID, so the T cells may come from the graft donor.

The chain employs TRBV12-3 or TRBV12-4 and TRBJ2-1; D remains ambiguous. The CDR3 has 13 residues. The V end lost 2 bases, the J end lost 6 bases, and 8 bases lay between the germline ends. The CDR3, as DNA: TGTGCCAGCAGTTTATGGTCGGCCAATGAGCAGTTCTTC. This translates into CASSLWSANEQFF.

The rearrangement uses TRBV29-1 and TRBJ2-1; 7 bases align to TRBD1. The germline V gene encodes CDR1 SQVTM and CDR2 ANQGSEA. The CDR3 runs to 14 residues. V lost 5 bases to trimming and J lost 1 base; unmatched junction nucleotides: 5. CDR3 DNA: TGCAGCGTTAACAGGGGTGGTTCCTACAATGAGCAGTTCTTC. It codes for CSVNRGGSYNEQFF.

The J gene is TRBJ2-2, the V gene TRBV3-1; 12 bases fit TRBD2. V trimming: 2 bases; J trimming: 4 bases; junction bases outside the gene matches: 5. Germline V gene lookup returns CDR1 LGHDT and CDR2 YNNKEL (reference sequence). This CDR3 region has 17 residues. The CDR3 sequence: CASSQLTSGGLTGELFF. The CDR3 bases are TGTGCCAGCAGCCAATTGACTAGCGGGGGCCTCACCGGGGAGCTGTTTTTT.

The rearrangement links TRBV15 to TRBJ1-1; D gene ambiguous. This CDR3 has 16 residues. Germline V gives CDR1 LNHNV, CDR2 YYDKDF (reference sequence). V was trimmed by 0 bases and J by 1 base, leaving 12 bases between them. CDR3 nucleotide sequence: TGTGCCACCAGCAGAGAAGTCGCGATACCGAACACTGAAGCTTTCTTT. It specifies CATSREVAIPNTEAFF.

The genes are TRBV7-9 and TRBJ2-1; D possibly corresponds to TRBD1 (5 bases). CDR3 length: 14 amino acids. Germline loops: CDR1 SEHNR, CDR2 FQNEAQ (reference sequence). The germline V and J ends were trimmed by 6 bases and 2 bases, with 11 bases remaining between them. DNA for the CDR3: TGTGCCAGCAGTCACCGACAGACCTACAATGAGCAGTTCTTC. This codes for CASSHRQTYNEQFF. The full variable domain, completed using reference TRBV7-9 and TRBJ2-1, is DTGVSQNPRHKITKRGQNVTFRCDPISEHNRLYWYRQTLGQGPEFLTYFQNEAQLEKSRLLSDRFSAERPKGSFSTLEIQRTEQGDSAMYLCASSHRQTYNEQFFGPGTRLTVL.

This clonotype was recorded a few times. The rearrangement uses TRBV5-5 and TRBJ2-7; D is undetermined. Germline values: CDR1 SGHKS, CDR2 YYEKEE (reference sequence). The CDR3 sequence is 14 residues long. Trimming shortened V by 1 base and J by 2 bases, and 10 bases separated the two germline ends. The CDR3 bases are TGTGCCAGCAGCTTGCGTCCGAACCCCTACGAGCAGTACTTC. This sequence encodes CASSLRPNPYEQYF. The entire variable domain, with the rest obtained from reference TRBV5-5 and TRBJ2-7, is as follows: DAGVTQSPTHLIKTRGQQVTLRCSPISGHKSVSWYQQVLGQGPQFIFQYYEKEERGRGNFPDRFSARQFPNYSSELNVNALLLGDSALYLCASSLRPNPYEQYFGPGTRLTVT.

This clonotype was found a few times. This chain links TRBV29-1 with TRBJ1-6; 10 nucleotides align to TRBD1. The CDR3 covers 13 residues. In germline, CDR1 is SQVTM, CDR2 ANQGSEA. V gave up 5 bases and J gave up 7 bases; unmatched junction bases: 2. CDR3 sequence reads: CSVRTGGNSPLHF. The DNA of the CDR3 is TGCAGCGTTCGGACAGGGGGAAATTCACCCCTCCACTTT.

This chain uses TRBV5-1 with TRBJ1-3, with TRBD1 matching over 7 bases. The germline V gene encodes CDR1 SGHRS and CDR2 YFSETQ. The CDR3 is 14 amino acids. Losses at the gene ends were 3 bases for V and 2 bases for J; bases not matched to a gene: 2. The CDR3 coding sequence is TGCGCCAGCAGCTCGACAGGGACTGGAAACACCATATATTTT. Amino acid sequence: CASSSTGTGNTIYF.

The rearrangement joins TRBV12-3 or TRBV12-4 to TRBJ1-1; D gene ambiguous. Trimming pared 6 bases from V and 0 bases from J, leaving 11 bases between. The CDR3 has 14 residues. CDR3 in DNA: TGTGCCAGCAGGCGGGGTTCGGTGAACACTGAAGCTTTCTTT. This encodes CASRRGSVNTEAFF.

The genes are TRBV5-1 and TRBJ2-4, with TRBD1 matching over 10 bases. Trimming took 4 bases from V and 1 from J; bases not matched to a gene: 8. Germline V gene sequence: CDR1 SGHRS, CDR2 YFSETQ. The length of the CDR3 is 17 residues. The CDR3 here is CASSPNPGQGAKNIQYF. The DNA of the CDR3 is TGCGCCAGCAGCCCCAACCCGGGACAGGGGGCCAAAAACATTCAGTACTTC.

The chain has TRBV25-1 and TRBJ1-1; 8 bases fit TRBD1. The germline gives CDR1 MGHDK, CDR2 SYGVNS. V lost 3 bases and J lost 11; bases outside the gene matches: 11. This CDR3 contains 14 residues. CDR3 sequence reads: CASSDSQTGVDAFF. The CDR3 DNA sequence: TGTGCCAGCAGTGACAGCCAGACAGGGGTAGATGCTTTCTTT.

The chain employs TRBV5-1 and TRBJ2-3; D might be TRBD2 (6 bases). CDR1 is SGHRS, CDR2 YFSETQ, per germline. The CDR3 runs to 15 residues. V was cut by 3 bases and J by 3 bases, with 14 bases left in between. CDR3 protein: CASSSPGRLTDTQYF. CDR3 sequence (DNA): TGCGCCAGCAGCTCACCAGGGAGGTTGACAGATACGCAGTATTTT.

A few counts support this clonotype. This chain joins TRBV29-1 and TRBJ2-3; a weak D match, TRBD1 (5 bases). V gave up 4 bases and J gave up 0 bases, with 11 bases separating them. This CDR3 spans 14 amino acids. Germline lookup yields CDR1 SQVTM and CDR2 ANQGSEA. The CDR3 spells CSVVDSASTDTQYF. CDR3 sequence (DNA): TGCAGCGTTGTAGACAGCGCTAGCACAGATACGCAGTATTTT.

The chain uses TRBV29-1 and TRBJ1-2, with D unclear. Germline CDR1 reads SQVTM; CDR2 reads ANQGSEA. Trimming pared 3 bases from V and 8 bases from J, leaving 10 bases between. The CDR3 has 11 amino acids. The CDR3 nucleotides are TGCAGCGTTGATAGAGGGAACGGCTACACCTTC. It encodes CSVDRGNGYTF.

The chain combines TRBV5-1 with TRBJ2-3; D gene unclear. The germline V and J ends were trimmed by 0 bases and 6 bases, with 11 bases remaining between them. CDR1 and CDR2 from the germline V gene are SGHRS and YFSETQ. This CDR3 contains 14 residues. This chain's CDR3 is CASSLAGQADTQYF. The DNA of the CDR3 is TGCGCCAGCAGCTTGGCCGGGCAGGCGGATACGCAGTATTTT.

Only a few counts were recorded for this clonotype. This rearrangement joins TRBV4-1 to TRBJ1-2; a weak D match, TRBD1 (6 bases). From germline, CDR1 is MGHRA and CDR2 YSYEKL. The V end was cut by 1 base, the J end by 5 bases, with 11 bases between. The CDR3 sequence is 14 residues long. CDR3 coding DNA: TGCGCCAGCAGCCAAGCCAGGGGAGTATATGGCTACACCTTC. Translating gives CASSQARGVYGYTF.

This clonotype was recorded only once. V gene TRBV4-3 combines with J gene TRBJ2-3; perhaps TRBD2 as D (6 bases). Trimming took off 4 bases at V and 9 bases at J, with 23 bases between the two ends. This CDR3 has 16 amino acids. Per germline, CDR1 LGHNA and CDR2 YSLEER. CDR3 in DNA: TGCGCCAGCAGCCCCCAACTAGGAGGGCGCGCGGTAACGCAGTATTTT. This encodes CASSPQLGGRAVTQYF.

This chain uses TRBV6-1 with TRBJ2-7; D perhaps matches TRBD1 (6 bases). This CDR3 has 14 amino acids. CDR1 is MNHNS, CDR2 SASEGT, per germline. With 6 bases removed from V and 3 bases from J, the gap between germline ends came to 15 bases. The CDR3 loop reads CASSPTGHRYEQYF. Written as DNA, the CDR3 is TGTGCCAGCAGCCCGACGGGACACCGCTACGAGCAGTACTTC.

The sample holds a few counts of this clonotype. The CDR3 region is CASSQDRGARDTEAFF. CDR3 DNA sequence: TGCGCCAGCAGCCAAGACAGGGGGGCGCGGGACACTGAAGCTTTCTTT. This chain joins TRBV4-3 and TRBJ1-1, with 7 bases that match TRBD1. The CDR3 totals 16 residues. Germline CDR1 LGHNA, CDR2 YSLEER. Germline trimming cut 0 bases from V and 3 bases from J; bases unmatched to any gene: 7.

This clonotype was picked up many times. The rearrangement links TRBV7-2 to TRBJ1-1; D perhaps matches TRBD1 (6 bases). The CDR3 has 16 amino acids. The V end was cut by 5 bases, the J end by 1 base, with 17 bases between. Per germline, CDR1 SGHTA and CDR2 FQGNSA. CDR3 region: CASSKRGGLGNTEAFF. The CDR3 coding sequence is TGTGCCAGCAGCAAGAGGGGGGGCTTGGGGAACACTGAAGCTTTCTTT. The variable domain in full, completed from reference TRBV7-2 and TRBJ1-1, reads GAGVSQSPSNKVTEKGKDVELRCDPISGHTALYWYRQSLGQGLEFLIYFQGNSAPDKSGLPSDRFSAERTGGSVSTLTIQRTQQEDSAVYLCASSKRGGLGNTEAFFGQGTRLTVV.

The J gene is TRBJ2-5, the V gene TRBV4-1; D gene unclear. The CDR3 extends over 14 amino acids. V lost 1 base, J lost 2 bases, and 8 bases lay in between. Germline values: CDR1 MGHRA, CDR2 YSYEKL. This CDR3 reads CASSQGEEQETQYF. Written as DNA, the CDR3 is TGCGCCAGCAGCCAAGGCGAAGAGCAAGAGACCCAGTACTTC.

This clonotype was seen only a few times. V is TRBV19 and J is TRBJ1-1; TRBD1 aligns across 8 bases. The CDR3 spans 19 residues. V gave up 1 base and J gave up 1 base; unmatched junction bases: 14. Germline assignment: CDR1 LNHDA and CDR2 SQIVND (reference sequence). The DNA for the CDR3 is TGTGCCAGTAGTATAGTTGTTTGGCAGGGGGCGTTTGCGAACACTGAAGCTTTCTTT. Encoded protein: CASSIVVWQGAFANTEAFF.

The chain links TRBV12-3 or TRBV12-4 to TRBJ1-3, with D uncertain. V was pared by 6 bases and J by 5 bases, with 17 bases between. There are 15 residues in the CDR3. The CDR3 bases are TGTGCCAGCAGCCAGACCGACATGGAACGAAACACCATATATTTT. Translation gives CASSQTDMERNTIYF.

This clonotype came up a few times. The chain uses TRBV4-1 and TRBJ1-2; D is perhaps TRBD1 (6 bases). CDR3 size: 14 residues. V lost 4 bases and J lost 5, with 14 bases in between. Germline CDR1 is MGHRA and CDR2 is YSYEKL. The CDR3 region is CASSRIQGTYGYTF. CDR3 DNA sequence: TGCGCCAGCAGCCGGATCCAGGGGACGTATGGCTACACCTTC.

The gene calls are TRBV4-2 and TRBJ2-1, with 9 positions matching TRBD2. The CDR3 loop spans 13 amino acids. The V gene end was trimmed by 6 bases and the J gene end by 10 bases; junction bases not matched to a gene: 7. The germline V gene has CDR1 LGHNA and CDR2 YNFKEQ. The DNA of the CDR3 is TGTGCCAGCAGAGGCGGGGGGGCGGAAGAGCAGTTCTTC. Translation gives CASRGGGAEEQFF.

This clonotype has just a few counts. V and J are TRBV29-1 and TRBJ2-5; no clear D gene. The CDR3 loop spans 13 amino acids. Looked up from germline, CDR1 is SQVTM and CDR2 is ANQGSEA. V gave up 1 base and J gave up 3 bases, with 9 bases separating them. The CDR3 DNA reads TGCAGCGTTGAAGGGCACGGCGAAGAGACCCAGTACTTC. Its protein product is CSVEGHGEETQYF. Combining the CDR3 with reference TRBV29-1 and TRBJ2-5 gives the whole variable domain SAVISQKPSRDICQRGTSLTIQCQVDSQVTMMFWYRQQPGQSLTLIATANQGSEATYESGFVIDKFPISRPNLTFSTLTVSNMSPEDSSIYLCSVEGHGEETQYFGPGTRLLVL.

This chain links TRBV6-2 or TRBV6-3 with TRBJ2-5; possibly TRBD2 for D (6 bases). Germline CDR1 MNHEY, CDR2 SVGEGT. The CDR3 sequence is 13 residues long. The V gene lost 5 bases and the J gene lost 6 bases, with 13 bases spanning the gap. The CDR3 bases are TGTGCCAGCAGTCGGGGGTCCATTCAGACCCAGTACTTC. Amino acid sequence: CASSRGSIQTQYF.

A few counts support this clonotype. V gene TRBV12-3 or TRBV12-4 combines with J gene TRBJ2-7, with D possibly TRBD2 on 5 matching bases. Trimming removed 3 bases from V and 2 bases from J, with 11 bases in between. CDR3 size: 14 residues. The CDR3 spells CASSFRLATYEQYF. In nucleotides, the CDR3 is TGTGCCAGCAGTTTCCGCCTAGCCACCTACGAGCAGTACTTC.

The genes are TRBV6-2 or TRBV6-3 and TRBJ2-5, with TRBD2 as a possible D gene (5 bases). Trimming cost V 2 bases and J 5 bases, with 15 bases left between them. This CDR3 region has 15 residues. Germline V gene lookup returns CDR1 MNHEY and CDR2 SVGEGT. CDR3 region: CASSYGPEGVETQYF. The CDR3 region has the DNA TGTGCCAGCAGTTACGGGCCCGAGGGAGTCGAGACCCAGTACTTC.

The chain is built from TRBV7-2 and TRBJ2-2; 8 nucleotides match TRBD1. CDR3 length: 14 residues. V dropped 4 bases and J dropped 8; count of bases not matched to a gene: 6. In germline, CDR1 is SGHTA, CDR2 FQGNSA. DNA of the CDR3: TGTGCCAGCAGCTCCCGCAGGGGGCTTGGGGAGCTGTTTTTT. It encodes CASSSRRGLGELFF.